The clone carrying this TCR beta chain was recorded a few times. The antigen remains unidentified. This specimen belongs to a study of T cells in Graves' hyperthyroidism and ophthalmopathy. Study results and limitations: The majority of expanded thyroid clonotypes above 0.001 also appeared in blood.

RNA transcripts gave rise to amplified TCR beta CDR3 regions. During a first-round RT-PCR of the TCR CDR3, the HTBI primer set was used. A single record per CDR3 protein comes from TCRdb applying MiXCR to the multiplex PCR reads. Of about 370,000 distinct CDR3 sequences in the sample, about 16% were seen once. CDR3 length: 16 residues. The J segment lost 3 bases and the V segment lost 1 base, leaving 9 bases of the junction unmatched. Germline V CDR1 and CDR2: DFQATT, SNEGSKA (reference sequence). The sample comprised blood. The TCR sequence derives from a woman in her fifties or sixties with Graves' ophthalmopathy. This sequence joins TRBV20-1 and TRBJ1-5, with 7 bases lining up with TRBD1. The DNA for the CDR3 is TGCAGTGCTAGAGTTGGGCTGGGACAGCCCAATCAGCCCCAGCATTTT. Translated, it gives CSARVGLGQPNQPQHF.